This passage covers 17 T cell receptor beta chains from one sample sequenced in a study of pediatric ulcerative colitis. The repertoire was sequenced with immunoSEQ multiplex PCR; TCRdb's copy has only in-frame clones and lacks some. Here the sample spans 36,000 or so clones, around three quarters being singletons. During colonoscopy, one to two rectal pinch biopsies were collected. Sequences were obtained from gut tissue. The receptors derive from a boy aged 5 to 17 with moderate ulcerative colitis.

The chain is built from TRBV20-1 and TRBJ2-5, with D unclear. The V end lost 3 bases, the J end lost 5 bases, and 7 bases lay between the germline ends. CDR3 length: 11 amino acids. The germline V gene encodes CDR1 DFQATT and CDR2 SNEGSKA (reference sequence). CDR3 sequence reads: CSASPSETQYF. The CDR3 DNA sequence: TGCAGTGCTAGTCCCTCGGAGACCCAGTACTTC.

The chain employs TRBV5-4 and TRBJ2-3, with no clear D. V shed 0 bases and J shed 5 bases, with 4 bases lying between them. Looked up from germline, CDR1 is SGHNT and CDR2 is YYREEE (reference sequence). The CDR3 contains 12 residues. CDR3 amino acids: CASSLGQDTQYF. CDR3 nucleotides: TGTGCCAGCAGCTTGGGTCAAGATACGCAGTATTTT. Full variable domain (remainder filled in from reference TRBV5-4 and TRBJ2-3): ETGVTQSPTHLIKTRGQQVTLRCSSQSGHNTVSWYQQALGQGPQFIFQYYREEENGRGNFPPRFSGLQFPNYSSELNVNALELDDSALYLCASSLGQDTQYFGPGTRLTVL.

This clone has just a few counts. The rearrangement uses TRBV4-2 and TRBJ2-7; 7 nucleotides line up with TRBD1. With V trimmed by 1 base and J by 0 bases, 6 bases remained unmatched. Germline-derived CDR1 and CDR2 are LGHNA and YNFKEQ. This CDR3 has 16 amino acids. The CDR3 is CASSQVTGSSSYEQYF. The CDR3 DNA reads TGTGCCAGCAGCCAAGTGACAGGGTCGAGCTCCTACGAGCAGTACTTC.

The chain uses TRBV2 and TRBJ2-1; unclear D gene. Germline CDR1 SNHLY, CDR2 FYNNEI. V dropped 7 bases and J dropped 15 bases, with 19 bases sitting between them. This CDR3 has 12 residues. The chain's CDR3 is CASKGLLTSRFF. The CDR3, as DNA: TGTGCCAGCAAAGGGTTGCTAACCTCTAGGTTCTTC.

The chain joins TRBV7-8 to TRBJ2-7, with a weak D call TRBD1 (6 bases). The V gene lost 5 bases and the J gene lost 9 bases, with 23 bases spanning the gap. The CDR3 is 15 residues long. CDR1 SGHVS and CDR2 FQNEAQ come from the germline V gene. The CDR3 protein is CASSASRGPTLTQYF. The CDR3 nucleotides read TGTGCCAGCAGCGCCTCCAGGGGCCCCACTTTAACGCAGTACTTC. The full variable domain, with the rest looked up from reference TRBV7-8 and TRBJ2-7, is GAGVSQSPRYKVAKRGQDVALRCDPISGHVSLFWYQQALGQGPEFLTYFQNEAQLDKSGLPSDRFFAERPEGSVSTLKIQRTQQEDSAVYLCASSASRGPTLTQYFGPGTRLTVT.

This clone was counted a few times. The J gene is TRBJ1-3, the V gene TRBV2; D call uncertain. Per the germline V gene, CDR1 is SNHLY and CDR2 is FYNNEI. V lost 6 bases to trimming and J lost 0 bases, with 9 bases between them. CDR3 length equals 14 residues. CDR3 DNA: TGTGCCAGCAGACCGAGGAGCTCTGGAAACACCATATATTTT. This sequence encodes CASRPRSSGNTIYF.

J is TRBJ1-1 and V is TRBV20-1; TRBD1 is a possible D gene (6 bases). Germline V lookup: CDR1 DFQATT, CDR2 SNEGSKA (reference sequence). V gave up 5 bases and J gave up 10 bases, with 11 bases separating them. The CDR3 loop spans 10 amino acids. CDR3 loop: CSAPQGRAFF. In nucleotides, the CDR3 is TGCAGTGCTCCCCAGGGGAGAGCTTTCTTT.

The J gene is TRBJ2-2, the V gene TRBV5-1; 9 bases fit TRBD2. V was pared by 0 bases and J by 5 bases, with 8 bases of the junction left unmatched. Per the germline V gene, CDR1 is SGHRS and CDR2 is YFSETQ. There are 17 residues in the CDR3. CDR3 coding DNA: TGCGCCAGCAGCTTGGGATTGGCGGGAGGGCCTACCGGGGAGCTGTTTTTT. It encodes CASSLGLAGGPTGELFF.

This clone has only a few counts. The chain links TRBV5-4 to TRBJ1-2; 7 positions agree with TRBD1. The CDR3 consists of 15 residues. J lost 1 base, V lost 4 bases, and 7 bases had no gene match. CDR1 SGHNT and CDR2 YYREEE come from the germline V gene (reference sequence). CDR3 in DNA: TGTGCCAGCAGCCCAGGAGGGGGCCTTAACTATGGCTACACCTTC. Residues: CASSPGGGLNYGYTF.

V gene TRBV29-1 combines with J gene TRBJ2-3, with 7 positions matching TRBD1. The V gene's germline CDR1 is SQVTM and CDR2 ANQGSEA. The CDR3 loop spans 15 amino acids. The V gene end was trimmed by 5 bases and the J gene end by 3 bases; junction bases not matched to a gene: 11. CDR3: CSVPRTGTPTDTQYF. The CDR3, as DNA: TGCAGCGTTCCCAGGACAGGTACCCCTACAGATACGCAGTATTTT.

The rearrangement joins TRBV28 to TRBJ1-4, with 9 bases fitting TRBD1. This CDR3 comprises 14 residues. J gave up 8 bases and V 6 bases, and 7 bases lay outside the gene matches. Germline loops: CDR1 MDHEN, CDR2 SYDVKM. This CDR3 is CASRDGTGKEKLFF. CDR3 bases: TGTGCCAGCAGGGACGGGACAGGGAAAGAAAAACTGTTTTTT.

This chain links TRBV27 with TRBJ1-3, with TRBD1 matching over 7 bases. The CDR3 contains 16 residues. The ends lost 5 bases at V and 2 bases at J; junction bases unmatched: 9. CDR1 MNHEY and CDR2 SMNVEV come from the germline V gene (reference sequence). The CDR3 spells CASSTERGLPGNTIYF. The CDR3 DNA follows: TGTGCCAGCAGTACGGAAAGGGGGCTTCCTGGAAACACCATATATTTT.

The chain links TRBV4-1 to TRBJ2-6, with 9 bases identical to TRBD1. Looked up from germline, CDR1 is MGHRA and CDR2 is YSYEKL. This CDR3 is 19 amino acids long. J gave up 3 bases and V 0 bases, and 9 bases lay outside the gene matches. In DNA form, the CDR3 reads TGCGCCAGCAGCCAAGATGCGGGACAGGGTCGGTTTGGGGCCAACGTCCTGACTTTC. This encodes CASSQDAGQGRFGANVLTF.

The CDR3 DNA sequence: TGCGCCAGCAGACAGAACATGAACACTGAAGCTTTCTTT. It is translated as CASRQNMNTEAFF. The chain couples TRBV5-1 to TRBJ1-1; no clear D gene. The germline CDR1 and CDR2 sequences are SGHRS and YFSETQ. CDR3 length equals 13 residues. Trimming took 5 bases from V and 0 from J, leaving 8 bases between them.

The chain joins TRBV14 to TRBJ1-6; no reliable D call. This CDR3 has 13 residues. From germline, CDR1 is SGHDN and CDR2 FVKESK. V lost 3 bases and J 7 bases, leaving 7 bases between the germline ends. The CDR3 coding sequence is TGTGCCAGCAGCCAGGGTAACAATTCACCCCTCCACTTT. Its protein is CASSQGNNSPLHF. The entire variable domain, with the rest obtained from reference TRBV14 and TRBJ1-6, is as follows: EAGVTQFPSHSVIEKGQTVTLRCDPISGHDNLYWYRRVMGKEIKFLLHFVKESKQDESGMPNNRFLAERTGGTYSTLKVQPAELEDSGVYFCASSQGNNSPLHFGNGTRLTVT.

The J gene is TRBJ2-5, the V gene TRBV29-1; 8 nucleotides line up with TRBD1. CDR3 length equals 15 residues. Trimming removed 0 bases from V and 3 bases from J; junction bases left unmatched: 6. Germline V lookup: CDR1 SQVTM, CDR2 ANQGSEA. The CDR3 DNA reads TGCAGCGTTGAAGATTGGACAGGGACCAAAGAGACCCAGTACTTC. Translation gives CSVEDWTGTKETQYF.

The rearrangement joins TRBV2 to TRBJ1-1, with 11 bases lining up with TRBD1. The CDR3 is made up of 15 amino acids. The germline V gene has CDR1 SNHLY and CDR2 FYNNEI. Trimming cost V 5 bases and J 5 bases; bases outside gene matches: 7. The CDR3 spells CASSRTGGLGTEAFF. The CDR3 nucleotides read TGTGCCAGCAGTCGGACAGGGGGCCTCGGGACTGAAGCTTTCTTT.